The sequence of this TCR beta chain was determined in a study of identical twins. General study points: Zero-insertion analyses were open to partial confounding by invariant MAIT and iNKT cells. Twin pairs had excess sharing that was weaker in beta out-of-frame sequences. Models came in too low on out-of-frame TCR alpha sharing in monozygotic twins.

On this clonotype: No antigen is known for it.

A universal primer site came from template switching; cDNA carried unique molecular identifiers. MiXCR, run by TCRdb on the 5' RACE reads, gives a single entry per CDR3 protein. The sample comprises around 490,000 distinct CDR3 sequences, approximately 20% of which are singletons, and 0.4% to 0.6% rests with the top ten. The same data also contributed to another study, on yellow fever vaccine responses in identical twins.

The sample was CD4+ T cells sorted from blood. The receptor was derived from a woman between 18 and 29 years old in good health.

For the CDR3, the DNA is TGCAGTGCTAGCGCCCTCAATCAGCCCCAGCATTTT. Translation: CSASALNQPQHF. The chain employs TRBV20-1 and TRBJ1-5; the D is unclear. CDR3 length: 12 residues. The ends were cut back, 3 bases at V and 3 bases at J, with 6 bases in the middle. Germline CDR1 and CDR2: DFQATT and SNEGSKA (reference sequence).